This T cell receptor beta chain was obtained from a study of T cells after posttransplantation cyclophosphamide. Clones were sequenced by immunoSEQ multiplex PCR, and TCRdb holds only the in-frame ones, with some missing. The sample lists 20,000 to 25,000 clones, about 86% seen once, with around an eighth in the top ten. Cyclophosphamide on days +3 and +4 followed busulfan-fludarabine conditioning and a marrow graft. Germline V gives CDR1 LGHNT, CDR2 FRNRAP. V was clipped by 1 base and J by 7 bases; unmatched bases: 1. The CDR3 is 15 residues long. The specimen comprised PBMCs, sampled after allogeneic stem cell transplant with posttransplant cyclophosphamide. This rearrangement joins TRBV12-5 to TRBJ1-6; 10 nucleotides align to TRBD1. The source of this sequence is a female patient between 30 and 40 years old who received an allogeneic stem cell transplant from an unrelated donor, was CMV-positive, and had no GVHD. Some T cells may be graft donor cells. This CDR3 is CASGLGQGANSPLHF. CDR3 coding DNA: TGTGCTAGTGGTTTGGGACAGGGGGCGAATTCACCCCTCCACTTT. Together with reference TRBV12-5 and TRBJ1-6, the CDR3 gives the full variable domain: DARVTQTPRHKVTEMGQEVTMRCQPILGHNTVFWYRQTMMQGLELLAYFRNRAPLDDSGMPKDRFSAEMPDATLATLKIQPSEPRDSAVYFCASGLGQGANSPLHFGNGTRLTVT.